Listed here are 21 T cell receptor beta chains from one sample, sequenced in a study of metastatic and nonmetastatic thyroid tumors. TCRdb re-clonotyped the PCR reads through MiXCR. The sample holds 8,500 to 13,000 clones, roughly 28% seen once. All patients were untreated before thyroid surgery. The sample was tumor tissue. Receptors were obtained from a male donor with papillary thyroid cancer or a benign thyroid nodule (not recorded which). Some clones in this sample may be carry-over from other donors' samples.

In its sample, this clone was seen a few times. The chain links TRBV27 to TRBJ2-7; D assignment may be TRBD1 or TRBD2 (5 bases each). The CDR3 length is 15 residues. V was trimmed by 0 bases and J by 4 bases, leaving 13 bases between them. Germline V CDR1 and CDR2: MNHEY, SMNVEV (reference sequence). DNA of the CDR3: TGTGCCAGCAGTTTATCGCCACGAGGGGATTACGAGCAGTACTTC. Its protein product is CASSLSPRGDYEQYF.

By sample share, this clone is medium-sized (0.01 to 0.1%). The chain recombines TRBV7-3 with TRBJ2-1; possible D gene TRBD1, 5 bases. The CDR3 spans 12 residues. With 5 bases removed from V and 8 bases from J, the gap between germline ends came to 10 bases. Germline-derived CDR1 and CDR2 are SGHTA and FQGTGA. The CDR3 loop is CASSRGRDEQFF. The CDR3 DNA follows: TGTGCCAGCAGCAGGGGTAGGGATGAGCAGTTCTTC.

This clone is deemed medium-sized. J is TRBJ2-3 and V is TRBV5-1, with 10 bases lining up with TRBD2. V lost 4 bases to trimming and J lost 1 base; unmatched junction nucleotides: 6. Germline values: CDR1 SGHRS, CDR2 YFSETQ. The CDR3 has 16 amino acids. DNA of the CDR3: TGCGCCAGCAGCCCTAGCGGGAGAGGGGGCACAGATACGCAGTATTTT. This codes for CASSPSGRGGTDTQYF.

The chain couples TRBV4-1 to TRBJ2-5; perhaps D is TRBD1 or TRBD2 (5 bases each). The germline V and J ends were trimmed by 3 bases and 5 bases, with 16 bases remaining between them. CDR3 size: 15 residues. Germline loops: CDR1 MGHRA, CDR2 YSYEKL. The CDR3 here is CASSQGELGWETQYF. CDR3 in DNA: TGCGCCAGCAGCCAGGGGGAACTCGGATGGGAGACCCAGTACTTC.

A single count supports this clone. The chain uses TRBV19 and TRBJ1-1, with D uncertain. CDR1 LNHDA and CDR2 SQIVND come from the germline V gene (reference sequence). V shed 5 bases and J shed 6 bases, with 7 bases lying between them. This CDR3 has 11 residues. This chain's CDR3 is CASSLRAEAFF. The CDR3, as DNA: TGTGCCAGTAGTCTTCGTGCTGAAGCTTTCTTT.

The chain couples TRBV5-1 to TRBJ2-7, with D uncertain. The ends were cut back, 4 bases at V and 0 bases at J, with 5 bases in the middle. Germline CDR1 is SGHRS and CDR2 is YFSETQ. This CDR3 is built from 12 residues. CDR3 nucleotide sequence: TGCGCCAGCAGCCTCCCCTCCTACGAGCAGTACTTC. It is translated as CASSLPSYEQYF.

This clone has ten or more counts. V usage is TRBV11-2 and J usage is TRBJ2-3; 7 nucleotides agree with TRBD2. Germline-derived CDR1 and CDR2 are SGHAT and FQNNGV. This CDR3 contains 16 residues. V dropped 1 base and J dropped 1; count of bases not matched to a gene: 5. In nucleotides, the CDR3 is TGTGCCAGCAGCTTAGGTCCGGGAGGTGGCACAGATACGCAGTATTTT. Amino acids: CASSLGPGGGTDTQYF.

This clone is medium-sized (0.01 to 0.1%). The chain combines TRBV11-2 with TRBJ1-2, with D maybe TRBD1 (5 bases). V lost 5 bases, J lost 4 bases, and 20 bases lay in between. CDR3 length equals 16 residues. Germline-derived CDR1 and CDR2 are SGHAT and FQNNGV. The CDR3 loop reads CASSPPLGRESYGYTF. Here the CDR3 DNA reads TGTGCCAGCAGCCCCCCGCTCGGCAGGGAGAGCTATGGCTACACCTTC.

By share, this clone ranks as medium-sized. The chain has TRBV5-1 and TRBJ2-5; 9 bases line up with TRBD1. The germline CDR1 and CDR2 sequences are SGHRS and YFSETQ. Trimming took 5 bases from V and 5 from J; bases not matched to a gene: 7. The CDR3 extends over 14 amino acids. CDR3 protein: CASSPGQGRETQYF. In DNA form, the CDR3 reads TGCGCCAGCAGTCCCGGACAGGGGCGGGAGACCCAGTACTTC.

About this clone: An end of the junction does not agree with germline; a read error may underlie this. V and J are TRBV20-1 and TRBJ2-3, with 11 bases aligning to TRBD2. CDR3 length: 15 amino acids. The germline gives CDR1 DFQATT, CDR2 SNEGSKA (reference sequence). This CDR3 reads CSASGTSGFTDTQYF. The DNA of the CDR3 is TGCAGTGCCTCCGGGACTAGCGGCTTCACAGATACTCAGTATTTT.

Points on this clone: The junction does not match germline at one end; this may be a read error. The genes are TRBV4-2 and TRBJ2-7; D is unresolved. The CDR3 extends over 15 amino acids. Per the germline V gene, CDR1 is LGHNA and CDR2 is YNFKEQ. CDR3 sequence (DNA): TGTGACAGCAGCCAAGTACCGATAGGGTCCTACGAGCAGTACTTC. Encoded protein: CDSSQVPIGSYEQYF.

This clone rates as medium-sized (0.01 to 0.1%). The chain links TRBV2 to TRBJ1-1; 7 nucleotides match TRBD1. The CDR3 is made up of 13 amino acids. V shed 7 bases, J shed 3 bases, and the junction held 5 bases outside the gene matches. Germline V gives CDR1 SNHLY, CDR2 FYNNEI. CDR3 region: CASTRDRYTEAFF. The CDR3 bases are TGTGCCAGCACCAGGGACAGATACACTGAAGCTTTCTTT.

This clone came up many times. The genes are TRBV5-6 and TRBJ1-5; D gene uncertain. The ends were cut back, 3 bases at V and 3 bases at J, with 10 bases in the middle. The CDR3 is 14 amino acids. Germline V gives CDR1 SGHDT, CDR2 YYEEEE. The CDR3 sequence is CASSSIGLNQPQHF. As DNA, the CDR3 is TGTGCCAGCAGCTCGATCGGCCTCAATCAGCCCCAGCATTTT.

V and J are TRBV28 and TRBJ1-1, with 7 bases identical to TRBD1. Germline assignment: CDR1 MDHEN and CDR2 SYDVKM. This CDR3 contains 13 residues. The V and J ends lost 9 bases and 0 bases, in that order; junction bases with no gene match: 4. The CDR3 region is CASPDRMNTEAFF. CDR3 DNA sequence: TGTGCCAGTCCGGACAGGATGAACACTGAAGCTTTCTTT.

This clone is judged medium-sized (0.01 to 0.1%). The chain carries TRBV5-1 and TRBJ2-7; tentative D call: TRBD1 (6 bases). V was shortened by 0 bases and J by 6 bases, with 16 bases between the two germline ends. The CDR3 totals 15 residues. The germline V gene encodes CDR1 SGHRS and CDR2 YFSETQ. The CDR3 loop reads CASSLEKGVPGEQYF. DNA of the CDR3: TGCGCCAGCAGCTTGGAAAAGGGGGTTCCAGGCGAGCAGTACTTC.

On this clone: In this CDR3 the conserved last residue, phenylalanine or tryptophan, is missing, so a read error is likely. The chain is built from TRBV10-3 and TRBJ1-2; D may be TRBD1 (5 bases). Germline CDR1 is ENHRY and CDR2 is SYGVKD. The CDR3 covers 12 residues. V lost 3 bases to trimming and J lost 7 bases, with 9 bases between them. The CDR3: CAISESGVGYTL. The CDR3 nucleotides are TGTGCCATCAGTGAATCGGGGGTTGGCTACACCCTC.

This clone appeared a single time. V usage is TRBV14 and J usage is TRBJ1-1; unclear D gene. The CDR3 sequence is 13 residues long. Trimming pared 3 bases from V and 7 bases from J, leaving 12 bases between. Germline V gives CDR1 SGHDN, CDR2 FVKESK. The CDR3 sequence: CASSQASRGEAFF. CDR3 sequence (DNA): TGTGCCAGCAGCCAGGCAAGCCGGGGTGAAGCTTTCTTT.

The CDR3 coding sequence is TGTGCCAGCAGCTTAGCGGCTGGTAGGACTGAAGCTTTCTTT. This sequence encodes CASSLAAGRTEAFF. This rearrangement joins TRBV7-8 to TRBJ1-1; D remains unclear. Germline V lookup: CDR1 SGHVS, CDR2 FQNEAQ. This CDR3 has 14 amino acids. Trimming pared 0 bases from V and 5 bases from J, leaving 10 bases between.

This clone has ten or more counts. The J gene is TRBJ2-1, the V gene TRBV11-2, with 12 bases identical to TRBD2. Germline CDR1 and CDR2: SGHAT and FQNNGV. Trimming took 1 base from V and 7 from J; bases not matched to a gene: 11. The CDR3 consists of 18 residues. CDR3 sequence (DNA): TGTGCCAGCAGCTTAGTCCCTAGCGGGAGGGGTATACGGAATGAGCAGTTCTTC. Encoded protein: CASSLVPSGRGIRNEQFF.

At least ten counts were recorded for this clone. This chain links TRBV6-1 with TRBJ2-3; D not resolved. Germline values: CDR1 MNHNS, CDR2 SASEGT. With 2 bases removed from V and 6 bases from J, the gap between germline ends came to 18 bases. The CDR3 totals 16 residues. The CDR3 nucleotides read TGTGCCAGCAGTGAATTAGTAGGCCAAACAGCGGATACGCAGTATTTT. Amino acid sequence: CASSELVGQTADTQYF.

The chain has TRBV7-9 and TRBJ2-7; possible D gene TRBD1, 6 bases. Per the germline V gene, CDR1 is SEHNR and CDR2 is FQNEAQ (reference sequence). V was clipped by 3 bases and J by 6 bases, with 15 bases between them. The CDR3 runs 14 residues. CDR3 nucleotides: TGTGCCAGCAGCTTGGGCCAGGGGATTGGCGAGCAGTACGTC. The encoded protein is CASSLGQGIGEQYV.